This paragraph reports one T cell receptor (beta chain). Its antigen target is currently unknown. Per-base quality was not reported, and no clone a single base away is much larger than it. TCR CDR3 regions were amplified from genomic DNA by multiplex PCR using the deep immunoSEQ assay. Genomic DNA extracted from each cell subset was distributed evenly over all wells of several immunoSEQ 96-well plates, and each plate served as one replicate. For sorted subsets, approximately 200 ng of genomic DNA, equivalent to some 30,000 T cell genomes, went into each replicate PCR. Purified libraries were measured with a Qubit 3.0 fluorometer, size-checked on a Bioanalyzer 2100, and measured again with the KAPA Library Quantification kit. Every immunoSEQ 96-well plate was sequenced on a dedicated single-read 150-cycle Illumina NextSeq 550 flow cell. On the authors' methods: Because the immunoSEQ output included only junctional sequences and no quality scores, the filtering could not be the same as the filtering used for full-length reads. Sequences were annotated with PyIR, a Python wrapper for IgBLAST v1.9, using IMGT germline references to assign V/J genes and CDR3. Reads were filtered out if the reads had weak V/J assignments (E-value above 1e-6), no CDR3, stop codons, out-of-frame junctions, or ambiguous translated residues. A V3J clonotype was defined by an identical inferred V gene, J gene, and CDR3 amino acid sequence. Percentage overlap between repertoires was computed as shared unique clonotypes divided by the size of the smaller repertoire. Richness of each repertoire was evaluated using RTK rarefaction, the Chao1 estimator, and Recon v2.1 estimates of unobserved clonotypes. For all TCRbeta clonotypes obtained by the gDNA method from a handful of donors, generation probabilities were computed with OLGA. In TCRdb, the immuneACCESS table is reduced to in-frame sequences with V and J assigned. These tables do not hold every clone; where another copy was compared, an unresolved V gene accounts for under half, and the others remain unexplained. V and J calls and clone size come straight from that table; D and trimming were deduced from the DNA. Counted in this sample were about 2.2 million clones; about 93% of them appeared once. The ten largest clones take up about 1.8% of the sample.

This sample is part of a study of shared clonotypes between healthy human individuals (dated by TCRdb to the early 2020s). Background on the whole study: The cohort comprised a couple of women and a few men aged 18 to 49 years. For each donor, CD4 naive and CD4 memory were each run on three plates, CD8 naive on two plates, and CD8 memory on one plate. Leukapheresis yielded between about 0.9 and 9 billion PBMCs per donor. To increase sequencing depth and limit assay-specific biases, TCR repertoire library preparation and sequencing were carried out by different laboratories using diverse techniques. The study deeply sequenced blood TCR repertoires of about 5 healthy adults to estimate repertoire size and the extent of clonotype sharing between individuals. What the research found in general, with its limitations: Pairwise subsampling indicated that sequencing depth was expected to affect the degree of clonotype sharing among donors. Sampling was restricted to blood, and TCR repertoires in tissue are likely to differ from TCR repertoires in blood. Because the study included only a small number of donors, the genetic and exposure-history diversity represented was limited. Clonotypes shared by all four sorted-subset donors showed higher generation probabilities than non-shared clonotypes. When several donors were compared, the shared fraction of clonotypes was about 5% for naive CD4, 3.5% to 4% for naive CD8, roughly 2.5% for memory CD4, and 0.4% for memory CD8. Rarefaction of sorted-subset datasets indicated incomplete sequencing despite the large sequencing depth. Larger estimated clonotype richness was generally found for naive subsets than for memory subsets.

The germline V gene yields MDHEN for CDR1 and SYDVKM for CDR2. Trimmed from V: 3 bases; trimmed from J: 5 bases; junction bases lacking a gene match: 10. The CDR3 runs 16 residues from the cysteine to the phenylalanine. Only the CDR3 portion is preserved as DNA: 48 bases, with reading frame beginning at the first base. For the CD8 naive samples, CD45RO-negative cells were positively selected for CCR7, yielding a CD45RA+CCR7+ population from which TemRA cells were excluded. The donors were healthy, HIV-negative adults who had no recently reported acute infections or vaccinations. All donors were Caucasian adults living in Nashville, Tennessee, USA. After blood collection by leukapheresis, PBMCs were isolated using Ficoll-Histopaque density gradient centrifugation and then cryopreserved in the vapor phase of liquid nitrogen. Analytical flow cytometry was used to check the purity and quantity of each magnetically sorted T cell population. From each sorted fraction, genomic DNA was isolated and quantified by UV absorbance on a Nanodrop 2000c.

The TCR sequence derives from a man aged 18 to 35 in good health. Some clones in this sample may be carry-over from other donors' samples. This chain joins TRBV28 to TRBJ1-5; TRBD1 lines up with 7 middle nucleotides. The specimen sequenced was naive CD8+ T cells from PBMCs. Per the publication, the cell subset or site label means: CD45RA+CCR7+. Here is the DNA: TGTGCCAGCAGTTTGTTTCGGTCAGGGGGGTATCAGCCCCAGCATTTT. This sequence encodes CASSLFRSGGYQPQHF.